This T cell receptor (beta chain) was identified during a study of graft-versus-host responses after intestinal transplantation. Here immunoSEQ multiplex PCR was the method, and the copy in TCRdb shows in-frame clones only, minus some. This table has about 89,000 clones, 85% to 95% appearing once. Study-wide points: Subjects displaying graft-donor T cell macrochimerism possessed elevated graft-versus-host to host-versus-graft clonal ratios inside allografts.

This clone was counted a single time. The antigen is undetermined. This CDR3 has 16 residues. CDR1 is SGHAT and CDR2 is FQNNGV in the germline V gene. Trimming removed 6 bases from V and 6 bases from J; junction bases left unmatched: 11. The specimen comprised unstimulated CD8+ T cells sorted from spleen or lymph node cells, sampled before intestinal transplant. The TCR sequence derives from a human donor who received an intestinal transplant. V is TRBV11-2 and J is TRBJ2-7, with 13 nucleotides matching TRBD2. The CDR3 DNA is TGTGCCAGCAGACCGGGACTAGCGGGGCACCGAGCCGAGCAGTACTTC. Residues: CASRPGLAGHRAEQYF.